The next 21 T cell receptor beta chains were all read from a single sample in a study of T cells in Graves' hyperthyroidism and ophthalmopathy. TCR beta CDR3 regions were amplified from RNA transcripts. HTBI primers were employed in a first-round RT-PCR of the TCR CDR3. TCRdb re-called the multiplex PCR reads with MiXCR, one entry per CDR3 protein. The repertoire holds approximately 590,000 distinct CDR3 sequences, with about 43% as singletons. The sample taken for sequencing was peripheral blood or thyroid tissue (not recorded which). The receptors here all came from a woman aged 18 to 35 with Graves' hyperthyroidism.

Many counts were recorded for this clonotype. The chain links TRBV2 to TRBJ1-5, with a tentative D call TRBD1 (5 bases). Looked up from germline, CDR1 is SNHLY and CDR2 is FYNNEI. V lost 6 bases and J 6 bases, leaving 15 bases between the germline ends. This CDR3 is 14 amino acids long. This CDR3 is CASRPGGGSQPQHF. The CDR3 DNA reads TGTGCCAGCAGACCTGGCGGGGGAAGTCAGCCCCAGCATTTT.

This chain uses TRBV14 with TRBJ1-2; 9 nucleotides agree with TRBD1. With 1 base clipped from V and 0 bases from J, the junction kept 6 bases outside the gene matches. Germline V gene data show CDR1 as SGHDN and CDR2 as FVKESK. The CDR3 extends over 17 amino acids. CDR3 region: CASSQAGTGLSNYGYTF. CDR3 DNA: TGTGCCAGCAGCCAAGCCGGGACAGGGCTCTCTAACTATGGCTACACCTTC.

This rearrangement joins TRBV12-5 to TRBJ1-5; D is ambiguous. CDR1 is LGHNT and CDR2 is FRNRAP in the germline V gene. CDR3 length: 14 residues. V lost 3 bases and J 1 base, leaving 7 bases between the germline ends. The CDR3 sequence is CASGFFGSNQPQHF. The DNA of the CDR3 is TGTGCTAGTGGTTTCTTTGGGAGCAATCAGCCCCAGCATTTT.

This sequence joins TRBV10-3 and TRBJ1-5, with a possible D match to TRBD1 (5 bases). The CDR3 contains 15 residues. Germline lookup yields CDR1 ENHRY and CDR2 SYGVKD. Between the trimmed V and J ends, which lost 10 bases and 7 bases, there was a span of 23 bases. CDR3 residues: CASTTQGSFMQPQHF. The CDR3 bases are TGTGCCAGCACCACGCAGGGTTCTTTTATGCAGCCCCAGCATTTT.

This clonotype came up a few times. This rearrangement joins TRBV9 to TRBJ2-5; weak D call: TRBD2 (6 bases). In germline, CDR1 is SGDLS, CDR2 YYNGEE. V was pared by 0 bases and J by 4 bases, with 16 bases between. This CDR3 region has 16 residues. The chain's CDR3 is CASSVAPGRTRETQYF. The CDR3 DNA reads TGTGCCAGCAGCGTAGCTCCCGGGAGAACAAGAGAGACCCAGTACTTC.

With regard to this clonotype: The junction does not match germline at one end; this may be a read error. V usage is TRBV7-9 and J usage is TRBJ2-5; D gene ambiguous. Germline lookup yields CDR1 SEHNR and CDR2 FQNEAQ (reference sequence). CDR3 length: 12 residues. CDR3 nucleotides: TGTGCCTGCAGCCAGGTGGTAGAGACCCAGTACTTC. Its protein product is CACSQVVETQYF. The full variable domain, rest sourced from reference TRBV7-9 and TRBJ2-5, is DTGVSQNPRHKITKRGQNVTFRCDPISEHNRLYWYRQTLGQGPEFLTYFQNEAQLEKSRLLSDRFSAERPKGSFSTLEIQRTEQGDSAMYLCACSQVVETQYFGPGTRLLVL.

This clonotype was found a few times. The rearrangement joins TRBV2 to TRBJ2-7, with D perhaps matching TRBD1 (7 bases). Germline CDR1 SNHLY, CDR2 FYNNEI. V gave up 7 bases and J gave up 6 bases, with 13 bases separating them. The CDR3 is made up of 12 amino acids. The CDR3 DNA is TGTGCCAGCACCAGGGGGGCGGTCGAGCAGTACTTC. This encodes CASTRGAVEQYF.

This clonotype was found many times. The CDR3 nucleotides are TGTGCCAGCAGGACAGGGACAGGGGTCTACGAGCAGTACTTC. It is translated as CASRTGTGVYEQYF. V gene TRBV12-3 or TRBV12-4 combines with J gene TRBJ2-7, with 10 bases that match TRBD1. The CDR3 runs to 14 residues. With V trimmed by 6 bases and J by 3 bases, 5 bases remained unmatched.

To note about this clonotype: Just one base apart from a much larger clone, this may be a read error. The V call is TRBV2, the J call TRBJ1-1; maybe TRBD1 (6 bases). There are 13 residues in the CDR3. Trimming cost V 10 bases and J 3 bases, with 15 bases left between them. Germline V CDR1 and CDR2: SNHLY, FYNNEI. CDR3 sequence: CATTGGAYTEAFF. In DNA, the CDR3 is TGTGCCACCACCGGGGGCGCATACACTGAAGCTTTCTTT. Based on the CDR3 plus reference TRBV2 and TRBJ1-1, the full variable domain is EPEVTQTPSHQVTQMGQEVILRCVPISNHLYFYWYRQILGQKVEFLVSFYNNEISEKSEIFDDQFSVERPDGSNFTLKIRSTKLEDSAMYFCATTGGAYTEAFFGQGTRLTVV.

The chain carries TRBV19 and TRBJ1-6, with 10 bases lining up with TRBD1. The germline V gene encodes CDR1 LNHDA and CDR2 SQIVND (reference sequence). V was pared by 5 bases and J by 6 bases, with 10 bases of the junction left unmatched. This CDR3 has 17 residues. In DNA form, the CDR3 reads TGTGCCAGTAGTCCGGACCGGGACAGGGGTCCTAATTCACCCCTCCACTTT. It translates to CASSPDRDRGPNSPLHF.

CDR3 sequence: CASKRGRTNTGELFF. The CDR3 DNA sequence: TGTGCCAGCAAGAGGGGGAGGACGAACACCGGGGAGCTGTTTTTT. The chain recombines TRBV2 with TRBJ2-2; TRBD1 or TRBD2 may be the D gene (6 bases each). Per the germline V gene, CDR1 is SNHLY and CDR2 is FYNNEI. V was pared by 7 bases and J by 0 bases, with 12 bases between. The CDR3 extends over 15 amino acids.

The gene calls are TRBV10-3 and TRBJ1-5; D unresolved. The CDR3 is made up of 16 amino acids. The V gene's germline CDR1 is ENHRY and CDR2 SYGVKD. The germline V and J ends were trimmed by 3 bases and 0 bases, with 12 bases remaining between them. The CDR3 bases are TGTGCCATCAGTGATCCGGCGCCTCTTAGCAATCAGCCCCAGCATTTT. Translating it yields CAISDPAPLSNQPQHF.

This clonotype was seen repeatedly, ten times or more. CDR3 DNA sequence: TGTGCCAGCATGACAGGGAACACTGAAGCTTTCTTT. Translation gives CASMTGNTEAFF. The chain links TRBV2 to TRBJ1-1; TRBD1 might be the D (6 bases). Germline V gene sequence: CDR1 SNHLY, CDR2 FYNNEI. Between the trimmed V and J ends, which lost 7 bases and 1 base, there was a span of 7 bases. This CDR3 contains 12 residues.

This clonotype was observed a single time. The CDR3 nucleotides read TGTGCCACGGGGGGGGCTGGAAACACCATATATTTT. Its translation: CATGGAGNTIYF. The chain employs TRBV25-1 and TRBJ1-3; the D gene is possibly TRBD1 (5 bases). The CDR3 sequence is 12 residues long. Trimming cost V 10 bases and J 2 bases, with 9 bases left between them. From germline, CDR1 is MGHDK and CDR2 SYGVNS. Combining the CDR3 with reference TRBV25-1 and TRBJ1-3 gives the whole variable domain EADIYQTPRYLVIGTGKKITLECSQTMGHDKMYWYQQDPGMELHLIHYSYGVNSTEKGDLSSESTVSRIRTEHFPLTLESARPSHTSQYLCATGGAGNTIYFGEGSWLTVV.

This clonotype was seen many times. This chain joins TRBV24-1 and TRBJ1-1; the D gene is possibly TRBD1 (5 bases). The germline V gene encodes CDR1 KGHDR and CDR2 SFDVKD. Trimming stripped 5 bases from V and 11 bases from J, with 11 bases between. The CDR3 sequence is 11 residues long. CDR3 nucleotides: TGTGCCACCAGTGTGGGGGGGGTGGCTTTCTTT. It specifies CATSVGGVAFF.

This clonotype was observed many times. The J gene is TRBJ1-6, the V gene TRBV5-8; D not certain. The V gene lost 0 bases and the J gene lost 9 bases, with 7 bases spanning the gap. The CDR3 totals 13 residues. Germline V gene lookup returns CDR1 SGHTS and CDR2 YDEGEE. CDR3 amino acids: CASSLALGSPLHF. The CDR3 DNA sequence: TGTGCCAGCAGCTTGGCCCTAGGTTCACCCCTCCACTTT.

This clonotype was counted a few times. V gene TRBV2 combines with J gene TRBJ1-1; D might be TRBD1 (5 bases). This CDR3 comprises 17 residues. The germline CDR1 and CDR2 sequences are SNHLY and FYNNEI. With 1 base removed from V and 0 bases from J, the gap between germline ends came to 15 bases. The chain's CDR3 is CASSEGGYSKMNTEAFF. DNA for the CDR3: TGTGCCAGCAGTGAAGGGGGGTACTCAAAAATGAACACTGAAGCTTTCTTT.

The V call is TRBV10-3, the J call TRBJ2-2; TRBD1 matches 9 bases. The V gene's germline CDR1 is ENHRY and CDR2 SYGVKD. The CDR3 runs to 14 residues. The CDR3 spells CAGGQGTNTGELFF. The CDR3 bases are TGTGCTGGGGGACAGGGCACGAACACCGGGGAGCTGTTTTTT.

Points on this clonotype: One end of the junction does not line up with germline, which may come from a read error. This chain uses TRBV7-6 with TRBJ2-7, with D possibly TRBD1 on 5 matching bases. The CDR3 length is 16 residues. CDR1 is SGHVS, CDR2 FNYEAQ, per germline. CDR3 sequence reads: CASSGYETAAPDERYF. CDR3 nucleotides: TGTGCCAGCAGCGGATACGAGACAGCCGCGCCCGACGAGCGGTACTTC.

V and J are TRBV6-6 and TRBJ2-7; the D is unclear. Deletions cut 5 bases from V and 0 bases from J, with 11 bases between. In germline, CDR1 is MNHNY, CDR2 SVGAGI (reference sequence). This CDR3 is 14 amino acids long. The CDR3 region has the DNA TGTGCCAGCAGTCCATATGACCGCTCCTACGAGCAGTACTTC. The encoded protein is CASSPYDRSYEQYF.

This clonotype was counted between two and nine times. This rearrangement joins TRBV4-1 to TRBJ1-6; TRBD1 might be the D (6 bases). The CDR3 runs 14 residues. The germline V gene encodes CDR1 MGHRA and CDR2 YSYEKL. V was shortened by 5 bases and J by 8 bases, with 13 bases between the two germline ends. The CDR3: CASSTRQVDSPLHF. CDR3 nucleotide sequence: TGCGCCAGCAGCACCCGACAGGTGGATTCACCCCTCCACTTT.